Presented here are 9 T cell receptor beta chains from one specimen sequenced in a study of spatial heterogeneity in lung cancer. TCRdb processed the 5' RACE reads anew with MiXCR; each CDR3 protein has one entry. The repertoire holds about 120,000 distinct CDR3 sequences, with approximately 12% as singletons. Time point noted: blood at routine non-recurrence follow-up after resection. Frozen PBMC, nontumor lung or tumor provided whole RNA, which was sequenced unsorted. The sequencing here drew on PBMCs, taken at follow-up. The receptors stem from a male donor with early-stage non-small cell lung cancer.

This clonotype was recorded at least ten times. This chain links TRBV11-3 with TRBJ2-5; unclear D gene. V was shortened by 4 bases and J by 7 bases, with 19 bases between the two germline ends. CDR1 is SGHNT and CDR2 is YENEEA in the germline V gene. CDR3 length equals 15 residues. For the CDR3, the DNA is TGTGCCAGCAGCTCAACCCCGGACCAAGGTGGGACCCAGTACTTC. Its protein product is CASSSTPDQGGTQYF.

This clonotype occurred a few times. The J gene is TRBJ1-2, the V gene TRBV28; TRBD1 aligns across 7 bases. V lost 2 bases, J lost 4 bases, and 4 bases stayed unmatched. The V gene's germline CDR1 is MDHEN and CDR2 SYDVKM. This CDR3 spans 14 amino acids. The CDR3 is CASSLEGGAYGYTF. Here the CDR3 DNA reads TGTGCCAGCAGTTTAGAAGGGGGCGCCTATGGCTACACCTTC.

The chain links TRBV7-9 to TRBJ1-5; TRBD1 aligns across 9 bases. V dropped 4 bases and J dropped 6; count of bases not matched to a gene: 4. Germline V gives CDR1 SEHNR, CDR2 FQNEAQ (reference sequence). This CDR3 contains 14 residues. The CDR3 loop is CASSSTGGGQPQHF. The DNA of the CDR3 is TGTGCCAGCAGCTCTACAGGGGGCGGTCAGCCCCAGCATTTT.

This clonotype was counted between two and nine times. The rearrangement links TRBV23-1 to TRBJ1-2; 9 bases map to TRBD1. TRBV23-1 is flagged as an ORF with uncertain function. J was trimmed by 8 bases and V by 7 bases; bases with no gene match: 5. The CDR3 runs 12 residues. The CDR3 nucleotides read TGCGCCAGCAAGGACAGGGGACGGGGCTACACCTTC. It codes for CASKDRGRGYTF.

V usage is TRBV28 and J usage is TRBJ1-1; D gene unclear. The CDR3 runs to 12 residues. Germline-derived CDR1 and CDR2 are MDHEN and SYDVKM. V shed 4 bases and J shed 5 bases, with 8 bases lying between them. In DNA, the CDR3 is TGTGCCAGCAGTTCCTGGAGAACTGAAGCTTTCTTT. Translation: CASSSWRTEAFF.

This clonotype was recorded at least ten times. The gene calls are TRBV5-1 and TRBJ2-5; no clear D. Trimming removed 2 bases from V and 4 bases from J, with 9 bases in between. CDR1 is SGHRS, CDR2 YFSETQ, per germline. This CDR3 comprises 13 residues. The DNA for the CDR3 is TGCGCCAGCAGCTTCGGTGAGAGAGAGACCCAGTACTTC. It codes for CASSFGERETQYF.

The chain couples TRBV29-1 to TRBJ1-3; no clear D gene. CDR3 size: 14 residues. Germline V lookup: CDR1 SQVTM, CDR2 ANQGSEA. V gave up 3 bases and J gave up 3 bases, with 12 bases separating them. The CDR3 DNA sequence: TGCAGCGTTGAGGCGGAGGGCGGTGGAAACACCATATATTTT. It codes for CSVEAEGGGNTIYF.

This clonotype was seen repeatedly, ten times or more. This chain uses TRBV11-2 with TRBJ1-1; the match to TRBD1 covers 9 bases. This CDR3 has 15 residues. Germline trimming cut 4 bases from V and 2 bases from J; bases unmatched to any gene: 5. In germline, CDR1 is SGHAT, CDR2 FQNNGV. The CDR3 nucleotides are TGTGCCAGCAGCTCAACGGGACAGGGTAACACTGAAGCTTTCTTT. Translated, it gives CASSSTGQGNTEAFF. Based on the CDR3 plus reference TRBV11-2 and TRBJ1-1, the full variable domain is EAGVAQSPRYKIIEKRQSVAFWCNPISGHATLYWYQQILGQGPKLLIQFQNNGVVDDSQLPKDRFSAERLKGVDSTLKIQPAKLEDSAVYLCASSSTGQGNTEAFFGQGTRLTVV.

There are many counts of this clonotype. V is TRBV10-2 and J is TRBJ2-4, with 9 bases identical to TRBD1. The ends lost 7 bases at V and 8 bases at J; junction bases unmatched: 6. The CDR3 runs 13 residues. CDR1 WSHSY and CDR2 SAAADI come from the germline V gene. The CDR3 here is CASKTGGRDIQYF. The CDR3 DNA reads as TGCGCCAGCAAGACAGGGGGGCGAGACATTCAGTACTTC.